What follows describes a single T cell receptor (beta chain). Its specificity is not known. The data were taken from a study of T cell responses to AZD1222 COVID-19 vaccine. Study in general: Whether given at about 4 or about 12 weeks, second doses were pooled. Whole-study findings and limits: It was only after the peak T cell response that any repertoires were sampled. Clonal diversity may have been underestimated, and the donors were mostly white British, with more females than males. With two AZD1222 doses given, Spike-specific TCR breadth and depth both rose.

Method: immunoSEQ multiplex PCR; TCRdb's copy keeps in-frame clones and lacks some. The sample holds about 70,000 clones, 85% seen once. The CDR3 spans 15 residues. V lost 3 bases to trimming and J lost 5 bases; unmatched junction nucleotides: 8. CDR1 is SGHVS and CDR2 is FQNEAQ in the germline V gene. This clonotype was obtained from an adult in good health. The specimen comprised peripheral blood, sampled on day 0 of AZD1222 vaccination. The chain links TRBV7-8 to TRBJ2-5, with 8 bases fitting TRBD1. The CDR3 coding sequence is TGTGCCAGCAGCTTGCCTCAGGGGGCCGGGGAGACCCAGTACTTC. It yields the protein CASSLPQGAGETQYF.